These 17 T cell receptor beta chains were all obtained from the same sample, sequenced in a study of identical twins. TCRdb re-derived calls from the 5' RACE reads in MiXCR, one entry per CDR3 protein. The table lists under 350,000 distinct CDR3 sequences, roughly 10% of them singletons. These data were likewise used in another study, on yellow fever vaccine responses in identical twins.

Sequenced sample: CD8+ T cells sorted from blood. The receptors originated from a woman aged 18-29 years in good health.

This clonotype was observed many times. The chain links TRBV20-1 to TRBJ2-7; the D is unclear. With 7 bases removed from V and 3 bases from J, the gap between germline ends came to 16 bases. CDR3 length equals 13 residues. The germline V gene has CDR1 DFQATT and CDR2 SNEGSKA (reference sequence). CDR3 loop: CSVPPGWVYEQYF. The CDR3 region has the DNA TGCAGTGTCCCGCCGGGTTGGGTCTACGAGCAGTACTTC.

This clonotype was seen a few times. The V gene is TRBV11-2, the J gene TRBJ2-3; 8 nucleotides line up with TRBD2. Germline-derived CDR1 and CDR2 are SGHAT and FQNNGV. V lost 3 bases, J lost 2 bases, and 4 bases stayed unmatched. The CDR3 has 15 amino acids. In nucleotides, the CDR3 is TGTGCCAGCAGCTTTGGACTAGCCGTCACAGATACGCAGTATTTT. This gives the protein CASSFGLAVTDTQYF.

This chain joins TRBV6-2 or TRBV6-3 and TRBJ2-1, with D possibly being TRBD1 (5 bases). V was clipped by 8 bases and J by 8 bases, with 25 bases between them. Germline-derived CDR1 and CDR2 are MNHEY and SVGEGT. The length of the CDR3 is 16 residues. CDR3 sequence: CASFFALSGYMHEQFF. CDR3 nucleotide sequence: TGTGCCAGCTTCTTCGCGCTTTCAGGGTATATGCATGAGCAGTTCTTC.

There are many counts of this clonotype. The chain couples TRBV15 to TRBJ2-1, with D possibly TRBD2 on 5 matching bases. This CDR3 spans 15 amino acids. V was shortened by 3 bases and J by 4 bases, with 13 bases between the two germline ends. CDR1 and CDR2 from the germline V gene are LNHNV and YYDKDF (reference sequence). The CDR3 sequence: CATSSEREPYNEQFF. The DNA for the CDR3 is TGTGCCACCAGCAGCGAGAGGGAGCCTTACAATGAGCAGTTCTTC. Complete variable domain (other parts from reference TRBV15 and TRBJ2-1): DAMVIQNPRYQVTQFGKPVTLSCSQTLNHNVMYWYQQKSSQAPKLLFHYYDKDFNNEADTPDNFQSRRPNTSFCFLDIRSPGLGDTAMYLCATSSEREPYNEQFFGPGTRLTVL.

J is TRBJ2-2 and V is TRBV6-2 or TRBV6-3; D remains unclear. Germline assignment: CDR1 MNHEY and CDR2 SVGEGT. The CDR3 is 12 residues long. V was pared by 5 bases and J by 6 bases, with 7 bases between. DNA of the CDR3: TGTGCCAGCAGTAGTATGTCCGGGGAGCTGTTTTTT. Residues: CASSSMSGELFF.

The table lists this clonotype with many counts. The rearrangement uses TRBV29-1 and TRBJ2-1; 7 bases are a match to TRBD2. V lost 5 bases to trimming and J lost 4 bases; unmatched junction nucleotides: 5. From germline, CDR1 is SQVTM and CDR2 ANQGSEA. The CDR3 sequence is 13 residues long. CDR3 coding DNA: TGCAGCGTTCAGTGGGAGGGGTACAATGAGCAGTTCTTC. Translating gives CSVQWEGYNEQFF.

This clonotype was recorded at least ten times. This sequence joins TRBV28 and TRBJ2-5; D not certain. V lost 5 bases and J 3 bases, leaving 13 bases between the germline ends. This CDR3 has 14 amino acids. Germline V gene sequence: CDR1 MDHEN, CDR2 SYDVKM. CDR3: CASSLDYSEETQYF. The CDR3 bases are TGTGCCAGCAGTCTTGATTACAGCGAAGAGACCCAGTACTTC.

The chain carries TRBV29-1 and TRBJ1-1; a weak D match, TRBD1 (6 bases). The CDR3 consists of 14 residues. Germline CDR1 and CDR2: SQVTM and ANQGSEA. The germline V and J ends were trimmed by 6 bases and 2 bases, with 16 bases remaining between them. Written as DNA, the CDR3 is TGCAGCGTAGGGTGGGGGGCAATAAACACTGAAGCTTTCTTT. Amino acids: CSVGWGAINTEAFF.

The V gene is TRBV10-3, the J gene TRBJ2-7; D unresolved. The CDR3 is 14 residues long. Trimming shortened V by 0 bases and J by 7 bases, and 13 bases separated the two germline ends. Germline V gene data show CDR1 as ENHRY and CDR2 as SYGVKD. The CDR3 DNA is TGTGCCATCAGTGAGTCGAAGGGTTCGCGTGAGCAGTACTTC. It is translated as CAISESKGSREQYF.

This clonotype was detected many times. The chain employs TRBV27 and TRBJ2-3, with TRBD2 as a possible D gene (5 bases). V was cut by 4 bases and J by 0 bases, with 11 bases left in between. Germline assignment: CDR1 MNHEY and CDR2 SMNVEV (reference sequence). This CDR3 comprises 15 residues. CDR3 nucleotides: TGTGCCAGCAGTTCCCTAGCTACTAGCACAGATACGCAGTATTTT. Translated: CASSSLATSTDTQYF.

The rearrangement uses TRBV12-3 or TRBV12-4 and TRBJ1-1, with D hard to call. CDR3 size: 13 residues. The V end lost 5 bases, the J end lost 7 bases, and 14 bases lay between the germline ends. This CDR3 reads CASSPPPTDEAFF. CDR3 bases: TGTGCCAGCAGTCCCCCCCCGACGGATGAAGCTTTCTTT.

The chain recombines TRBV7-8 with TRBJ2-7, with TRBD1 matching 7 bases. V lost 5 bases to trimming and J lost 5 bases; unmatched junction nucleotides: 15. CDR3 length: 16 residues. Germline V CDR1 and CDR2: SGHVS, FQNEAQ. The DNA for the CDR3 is TGTGCCAGCAGCCCCCAGGTGGGGACAGTGATCAACGAGCAGTACTTC. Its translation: CASSPQVGTVINEQYF.

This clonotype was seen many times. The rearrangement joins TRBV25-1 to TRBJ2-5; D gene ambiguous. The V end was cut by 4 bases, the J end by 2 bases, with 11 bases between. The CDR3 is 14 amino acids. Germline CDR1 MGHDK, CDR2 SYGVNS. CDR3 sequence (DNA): TGTGCCAGCAGTGGTTCCGGGTTTCAAGAGACCCAGTACTTC. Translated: CASSGSGFQETQYF. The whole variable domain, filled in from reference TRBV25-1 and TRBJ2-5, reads EADIYQTPRYLVIGTGKKITLECSQTMGHDKMYWYQQDPGMELHLIHYSYGVNSTEKGDLSSESTVSRIRTEHFPLTLESARPSHTSQYLCASSGSGFQETQYFGPGTRLLVL.

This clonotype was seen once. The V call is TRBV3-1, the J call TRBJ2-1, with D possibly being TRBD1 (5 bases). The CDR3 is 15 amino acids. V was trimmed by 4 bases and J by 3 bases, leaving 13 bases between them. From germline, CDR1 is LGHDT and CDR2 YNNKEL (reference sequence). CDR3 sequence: CASSPYIDSYNEQFF. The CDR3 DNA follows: TGTGCCAGCAGCCCGTACATCGACAGCTACAATGAGCAGTTCTTC.

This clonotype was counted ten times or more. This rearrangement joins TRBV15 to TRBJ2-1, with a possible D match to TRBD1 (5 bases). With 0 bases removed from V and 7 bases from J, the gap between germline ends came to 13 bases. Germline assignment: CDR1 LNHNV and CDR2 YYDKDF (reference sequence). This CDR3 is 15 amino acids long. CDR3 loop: CATSRDTAGPNEQFF. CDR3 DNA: TGTGCCACCAGCAGAGATACGGCAGGGCCGAATGAGCAGTTCTTC.

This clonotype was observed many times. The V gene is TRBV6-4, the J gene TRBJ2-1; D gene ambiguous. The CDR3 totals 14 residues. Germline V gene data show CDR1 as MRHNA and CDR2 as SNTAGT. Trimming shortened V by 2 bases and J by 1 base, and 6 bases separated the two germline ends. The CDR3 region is CASSDGNSYNEQFF. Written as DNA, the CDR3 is TGTGCCAGCAGTGACGGGAATTCCTACAATGAGCAGTTCTTC.

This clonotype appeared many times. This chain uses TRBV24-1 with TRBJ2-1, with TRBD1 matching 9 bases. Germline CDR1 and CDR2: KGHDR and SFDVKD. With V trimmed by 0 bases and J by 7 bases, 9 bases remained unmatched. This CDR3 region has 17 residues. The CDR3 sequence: CATSDLEGQGVRNEQFF. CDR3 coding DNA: TGTGCCACCAGTGATTTGGAGGGACAGGGAGTCCGGAATGAGCAGTTCTTC.